The 18 T cell receptor beta chains below were found in one sample sequenced in a study of regulatory T cells in long-lasting Graves disease. Library construction for TCR beta used iRepertoire HTBI primers and Arm-PCR of CDR3 regions. One entry per CDR3 protein results from TCRdb running MiXCR on the multiplex PCR reads. The table has 360,000 or so distinct CDR3 sequences, 23% seen once. Described time point: persistent/refractory GD, antithyroid drugs over 5 years with positive TRAb. Researchers made the TCR library from RNA that was extracted from PBMCs. The sample here was peripheral blood mononuclear cells (PBMCs), taken when the disease was refractory, from a patient treated with antithyroid drugs. The receptors stem from a woman in her thirties or forties with Graves disease.

This clonotype has at least ten counts. V is TRBV20-1 and J is TRBJ1-1; no definite D call. With 6 bases removed from V and 7 bases from J, the gap between germline ends came to 12 bases. CDR3 length equals 11 residues. Germline CDR1 is DFQATT and CDR2 is SNEGSKA (reference sequence). The CDR3 DNA reads as TGCAGTGCCCCGGCTAGAAGTGAAGCTTTCTTT. Amino acids: CSAPARSEAFF.

This clonotype has only a few counts. The chain is built from TRBV12-5 and TRBJ1-1; D is uncertain. CDR1 is LGHNT and CDR2 is FRNRAP in the germline V gene. The CDR3 loop spans 16 amino acids. The V gene lost 5 bases and the J gene lost 4 bases, with 20 bases spanning the gap. CDR3 amino acids: CASGPGCGPLLTEAFF. The CDR3 nucleotides are TGTGCTAGTGGTCCGGGTTGCGGGCCCCTTCTCACTGAAGCTTTCTTT.

On this clonotype: One end of the junction is discordant with germline, which a read error may explain. This rearrangement joins TRBV20-1 to TRBJ2-7, with TRBD1 identical over 9 bases. The CDR3 totals 15 residues. Germline V lookup: CDR1 DFQATT, CDR2 SNEGSKA (reference sequence). The CDR3 DNA follows: TGCAGTGCTAACACAGGGGGCGAGGGCTCCGACGAGCAGTACTTC. It codes for CSANTGGEGSDEQYF.

A remark on this clonotype: A much larger clone is a single base away; this may be a read error. The rearrangement uses TRBV19 and TRBJ1-1, with a tentative D call TRBD1 (5 bases). There are 18 residues in the CDR3. Germline V gene data show CDR1 as LNHDA and CDR2 as SQIVND (reference sequence). The DNA of the CDR3 is TGTGCCAGTAGTATAGGGGGACGATTTTCGCTTCTAGGCACTGAAGCTTCCTTT. Its protein product is CASSIGGRFSLLGTEASF.

This chain joins TRBV19 and TRBJ1-5; no clear D gene. Germline CDR1 reads LNHDA; CDR2 reads SQIVND (reference sequence). V lost 7 bases and J 2 bases, leaving 6 bases between the germline ends. The CDR3 consists of 12 residues. The CDR3: CASTWGNQPQHF. The CDR3 coding sequence is TGTGCCAGTACCTGGGGCAATCAGCCCCAGCATTTT.

V gene TRBV12-3 or TRBV12-4 combines with J gene TRBJ2-5; D possibly corresponds to TRBD1 (6 bases). This CDR3 comprises 13 residues. The ends were cut back, 6 bases at V and 5 bases at J, with 13 bases in the middle. CDR3 region: CASSTGNPETQYF. The CDR3 bases are TGTGCCAGCAGCACAGGGAACCCGGAGACCCAGTACTTC.

This clonotype was seen only a few times. This sequence joins TRBV3-1 and TRBJ2-7; TRBD2 matches at 7 bases. Per germline, CDR1 LGHDT and CDR2 YNNKEL (reference sequence). V dropped 2 bases and J dropped 2; count of bases not matched to a gene: 6. This CDR3 is 15 amino acids long. The CDR3 region has the DNA TGTGCCAGCAGCCAAAAACTAGCGCACCCCTACGAGCAGTACTTC. Residues: CASSQKLAHPYEQYF.

The V call is TRBV2, the J call TRBJ2-2, with 7 bases fitting TRBD2. V was pared by 6 bases and J by 6 bases, with 7 bases of the junction left unmatched. Germline V CDR1 and CDR2: SNHLY, FYNNEI. This CDR3 contains 14 residues. The CDR3 sequence: CASRQTSAAGELFF. The CDR3 DNA reads TGTGCCAGCAGACAAACTAGCGCCGCCGGGGAGCTGTTTTTT.

This clonotype was seen repeatedly, ten times or more. V is TRBV28 and J is TRBJ1-5; D may be TRBD1 (6 bases). Trimming pared 4 bases from V and 6 bases from J, leaving 7 bases between. Germline loops: CDR1 MDHEN, CDR2 SYDVKM. This CDR3 has 12 residues. The CDR3 loop is CASSWDTQPQHF. The CDR3 DNA reads TGTGCCAGCAGTTGGGACACTCAGCCCCAGCATTTT.

The genes are TRBV27 and TRBJ1-2; the match to TRBD1 covers 7 bases. V lost 4 bases to trimming and J lost 0 bases; unmatched junction nucleotides: 8. The CDR3 contains 16 residues. From germline, CDR1 is MNHEY and CDR2 SMNVEV (reference sequence). The CDR3 bases are TGTGCCAGCAGTTCAGACAGGGCCTCAGCTAACTATGGCTACACCTTC. This gives the protein CASSSDRASANYGYTF.

V is TRBV19 and J is TRBJ1-1, with unresolved D. V was pared by 3 bases and J by 5 bases, with 7 bases between. Germline-derived CDR1 and CDR2 are LNHDA and SQIVND (reference sequence). The CDR3 spans 12 residues. The CDR3 sequence: CASSIHGTEAFF. Here the CDR3 DNA reads TGTGCCAGTAGTATTCATGGGACTGAAGCTTTCTTT.

The chain couples TRBV28 to TRBJ2-1; D gene uncertain. CDR1 and CDR2 from the germline V gene are MDHEN and SYDVKM. The length of the CDR3 is 12 residues. The V end lost 5 bases, the J end lost 7 bases, and 9 bases lay between the germline ends. In DNA, the CDR3 is TGTGCCAGCAGTACTATCGGGAATGAGCAGTTCTTC. Encoded protein: CASSTIGNEQFF. Drawing the rest from reference TRBV28 and TRBJ2-1, the complete variable domain is DVKVTQSSRYLVKRTGEKVFLECVQDMDHENMFWYRQDPGLGLRLIYFSYDVKMKEKGDIPEGYSVSREKKERFSLILESASTNQTSMYLCASSTIGNEQFFGPGTRLTVL.

This clonotype was detected ten times or more. The rearrangement uses TRBV13 and TRBJ2-5; TRBD1 or TRBD2 may be the D gene (6 bases each). This CDR3 is 15 amino acids long. Trimming removed 5 bases at V and 9 bases at J, with 22 bases between. From germline, CDR1 is PRHDT and CDR2 FYEKMQ (reference sequence). CDR3 sequence: CASSNPSGAGTSQYF. DNA for the CDR3: TGTGCCAGCAGCAACCCATCAGGGGCGGGGACGTCCCAGTACTTC.

This clonotype turned up a few times. The chain joins TRBV5-1 to TRBJ1-1, with D hard to call. V lost 7 bases and J 0 bases, leaving 13 bases between the germline ends. CDR3 length: 14 residues. CDR1 is SGHRS and CDR2 is YFSETQ in the germline V gene. The CDR3 sequence: CASHWRNLNTEAFF. DNA of the CDR3: TGCGCCAGCCACTGGCGGAATTTGAACACTGAAGCTTTCTTT.

This clonotype was seen a few times. This chain joins TRBV9 and TRBJ2-5; no clear D gene. Trimming removed 0 bases at V and 1 base at J, with 7 bases between. The CDR3 totals 14 residues. Looked up from germline, CDR1 is SGDLS and CDR2 is YYNGEE. The CDR3: CASSVGRVQETQYF. As DNA, the CDR3 is TGTGCCAGCAGCGTAGGTCGGGTCCAAGAGACCCAGTACTTC.

Regarding this clonotype: It is likely a read error: a sequence one base away is far more abundant. The chain uses TRBV28 and TRBJ2-5, with 8 bases identical to TRBD1. The J call may be wrong; the DNA end is better matched by TRBJ2-7. The CDR3 totals 15 residues. From germline, CDR1 is MDHEN and CDR2 SYDVKM. The DNA for the CDR3 is TGTGCCAACAGAGACGGACAGGGCGTTCCTGGCGAGCAGTACTTC. It translates to CANRDGQGVPGEQYF.

The rearrangement uses TRBV19 and TRBJ2-2; D is perhaps TRBD1 (6 bases). The germline V and J ends were trimmed by 6 bases and 1 base, with 18 bases remaining between them. Germline lookup yields CDR1 LNHDA and CDR2 SQIVND (reference sequence). This CDR3 spans 17 amino acids. The CDR3 is CASSPPIRDKNTGELFF. DNA of the CDR3: TGTGCCAGTAGCCCACCTATCCGGGACAAGAACACCGGGGAGCTGTTTTTT.

This clonotype was seen a few times. Possible read error: a much larger clone is one base away. The rearrangement uses TRBV2 and TRBJ2-5; unclear D gene. The germline V and J ends were trimmed by 2 bases and 1 base, with 5 bases remaining between them. The CDR3 has 13 residues. Germline loops: CDR1 SNHLY, CDR2 FYNNEI. The CDR3 DNA reads as TGTGCCAGCAGTGAACGGCTCCAAGAGACCCAGTACTTC. This translates into CASSERLQETQYF.